This T cell receptor (beta chain) appears in the sequencing data of a study of beta chain features in type 1 diabetes. Losses at the gene ends were 3 bases for V and 4 bases for J; bases not matched to a gene: 8. The CDR3 contains 16 residues. Per germline, CDR1 SGHRS and CDR2 YFSETQ. Expressed TCRB transcripts were sequenced because the entire RNA isolate underwent reverse transcription. Roughly 3.6 million reads were obtained on average from naive, central memory and regulatory T cell samples. The data were produced by immunoSEQ multiplex PCR, yet TCRdb's version contains in-frame clones alone and is incomplete. Among about 140,000 clones, roughly 9.3% were seen once, and the ten largest hold almost 0.65%.

The chain carries TRBV5-1 and TRBJ2-7, with TRBD2 matching 12 bases. This receptor was obtained from a woman in her thirties or forties in good health. The sequenced material came from central memory CD4+ T cells from blood. The CDR3 loop is CASSSGLAGTTYEQYF. CDR3 nucleotide sequence: TGCGCCAGCAGCTCCGGACTAGCGGGGACGACTTACGAGCAGTACTTC.